A selection of T cell receptor beta chains follows, all from one sample in a study of T cell repertoires in cytomegalovirus infection. TCRdb redid the calling of the reads with MiXCR, one entry per CDR3 protein. Here the sample spans around 540,000 distinct CDR3 sequences, roughly 34% being singletons. What these receptors recognize is not known. Sequencing used cultured PBMCs, obtained from culture after CMV antigen stimulation. These receptor sequences come from a human donor in good health (CMV status not recorded). Some clones in this sample may be carry-over from other donors' samples. The CDR3 runs from the conserved cysteine through the conserved F or W. The order of the fields is CDR3 DNA, CDR3 protein, V gene, D gene, clone size, J gene. D genes are given only for firm matches. Some rows have no size entry. The others give once, few or many, or a class for an expanded clone.

DNA: TGTGCCAGCAGGACAACAGGGAGAACTGAAGCTTTCTTT
CDR3: CASRTTGRTEAFF
V: TRBV6-2/TRBV6-3
D: NA
size: few
J: TRBJ1-1

DNA: TGTGCCAGCAGCTTAGGAACTAGGCAAGAGACCCAGTACTTC
CDR3: CASSLGTRQETQYF
V: TRBV7-8
D: NA
size: many
J: TRBJ2-5

DNA: TGTGCCAGCAGCCCCCCGATGTGGCTACGGGACTATGGCTACACCTTC
CDR3: CASSPPMWLRDYGYTF
V: TRBV7-2
D: NA
size: NA
J: TRBJ1-2

DNA: TGTGCCAGCAGAGTAAATAGCGGGACCCGCGTCCATACGCAGTATTTT
CDR3: CASRVNSGTRVHTQYF
V: TRBV6-5
D: TRBD2
size: NA
J: TRBJ2-3

DNA: TGTGCCAGCACCCCCGGGCTGTTCTCTGGAAACACCATATATTTT
CDR3: CASTPGLFSGNTIYF
V: TRBV12-3/TRBV12-4
D: NA
size: NA
J: TRBJ1-3

DNA: TGCAGCGTGCTCGGTGGGGGTTCCCCTGGAAACACCATATATTTT
CDR3: CSVLGGGSPGNTIYF
V: TRBV29-1
D: NA
size: NA
J: TRBJ1-3

DNA: TGTGCCAGCAGCCTCGGACTAGCGGGAGTTGAGGAGACCCAGTACTTC
CDR3: CASSLGLAGVEETQYF
V: TRBV7-7
D: TRBD2
size: many
J: TRBJ2-5

DNA: TGTGCCAGCAGTCTAATAGCGGGAGCCGAGCAGTACTTC
CDR3: CASSLIAGAEQYF
V: TRBV12-3/TRBV12-4
D: TRBD2
size: NA
J: TRBJ2-7

DNA: TGTGCCAGCAGTTACAGACAGGGGGCGCGACATTTAGAGCAGTTCTTC
CDR3: CASSYRQGARHLEQFF
V: TRBV6-6
D: TRBD1
size: NA
J: TRBJ2-1

DNA: TGTGCCAGCAGTTTAATTGGGACTAGCGGGGCTCAAGAGACCCAGTACTTC
CDR3: CASSLIGTSGAQETQYF
V: TRBV12-3/TRBV12-4
D: TRBD2
size: NA
J: TRBJ2-5

DNA: TGTGCCAGCAGCACCCTAGCGGGAGGGCACCCTTACAATGAGCAGTTCTTC
CDR3: CASSTLAGGHPYNEQFF
V: TRBV7-9
D: TRBD2
size: NA
J: TRBJ2-1

DNA: TGCGCCAGCAGCCAAAGGGGCGGGAGGAACGGCGGGGAGCTGTTTTTT
CDR3: CASSQRGGRNGGELFF
V: TRBV4-1
D: TRBD2
size: NA
J: TRBJ2-2

DNA: TGTGCCAGTAGTCCGGGGGCGAATACAGATACGCAGTATTTT
CDR3: CASSPGANTDTQYF
V: TRBV19
D: NA
size: NA
J: TRBJ2-3

DNA: TGCAGTGCTAGGAGTCAGGCGGAAGGCTACACCTTC
CDR3: CSARSQAEGYTF
V: TRBV20-1
D: NA
size: few
J: TRBJ1-2

DNA: TGTGCCAGCAGTTATCTACGGGAGAGGTCGGAGACCCAGTACTTC
CDR3: CASSYLRERSETQYF
V: TRBV6-2/TRBV6-3
D: NA
size: NA
J: TRBJ2-5

DNA: TGTGCCAGCAGCGCCGGGATCCACAATGAGCAGTTCTTC
CDR3: CASSAGIHNEQFF
V: TRBV7-8
D: NA
size: many
J: TRBJ2-1

DNA: TGTGCCAGCAGCTTAGTAGGTCCGAGCGGTAGCTCCTACAATGAGCAGTTCTTC
CDR3: CASSLVGPSGSSYNEQFF
V: TRBV11-3
D: NA
size: few
J: TRBJ2-1

DNA: TGTGCCAGCAGCTTAGGGGACAGGAAGGACAATGAGCAGTTCTTC
CDR3: CASSLGDRKDNEQFF
V: TRBV7-2
D: TRBD1
size: NA
J: TRBJ2-1

DNA: TGTGCCAGCACGAGGACAGGGGGCCCCAACGAGCAGTACTTC
CDR3: CASTRTGGPNEQYF
V: TRBV7-2
D: TRBD1
size: many
J: TRBJ2-7

DNA: TGCAGTGCTAACCCGGGACTAGCGGGAAATGAGCAGTTCTTC
CDR3: CSANPGLAGNEQFF
V: TRBV20-1
D: TRBD2
size: few
J: TRBJ2-1

DNA: TGTGCCAGCAGCTCCCCCTGGGATACGCAGTATTTT
CDR3: CASSSPWDTQYF
V: TRBV7-9
D: NA
size: few
J: TRBJ2-3

DNA: TGTGCCAGCAGTCCTACGGGTTATGGGACACCCTATGGCTACACCTTC
CDR3: CASSPTGYGTPYGYTF
V: TRBV27
D: NA
size: few
J: TRBJ1-2

DNA: TGTGCCAGCAGTACTTTAGCGGGCGGCCGATACAATGAGCAGTTCTTC
CDR3: CASSTLAGGRYNEQFF
V: TRBV6-5
D: TRBD2
size: many
J: TRBJ2-1

DNA: TGTGCCAGCAGCTTATTCGGTGGGAGGGGGGCCTACAATGAGCAGTTCTTC
CDR3: CASSLFGGRGAYNEQFF
V: TRBV7-2
D: NA
size: NA
J: TRBJ2-1

DNA: TGCAGTGCTAGGTCGTTGCGGGAGGCCCGCAATGAGCAGTTCTTC
CDR3: CSARSLREARNEQFF
V: TRBV20-1
D: TRBD2
size: few
J: TRBJ2-1

DNA: TGTGCCAGCAGTTTACGGTGGCCGATGAACACTGAAGCTTTCTTT
CDR3: CASSLRWPMNTEAFF
V: TRBV12-3/TRBV12-4
D: NA
size: NA
J: TRBJ1-1

DNA: TGTGCCAGCAGCTTAACGGCGGGAGGGTCCTACAATGAGCAGTTCTTC
CDR3: CASSLTAGGSYNEQFF
V: TRBV7-2
D: TRBD2
size: many
J: TRBJ2-1

DNA: TGCGCCAGCAGCCAAGATCTAAAACTTTACTACGAGCAGTACTTC
CDR3: CASSQDLKLYYEQYF
V: TRBV4-3
D: NA
size: NA
J: TRBJ2-7

DNA: TGTGCCAGCGCCAAGTCTGGAAACACCATATATTTT
CDR3: CASAKSGNTIYF
V: TRBV6-1
D: NA
size: few
J: TRBJ1-3

DNA: TGCAGCGCTGGGGGCTTTGGGGCCAACGTCCTGACTTTC
CDR3: CSAGGFGANVLTF
V: TRBV29-1
D: NA
size: NA
J: TRBJ2-6

DNA: TGTGCCATCAGCCCTCATCCCTCTGTAGCTCTAGCGAGACTTTCCTACGAGCAGTACTTC
CDR3: CAISPHPSVALARLSYEQYF
V: TRBV10-3
D: NA
size: few
J: TRBJ2-7

DNA: TGTGCCAGCAGCTTAGTTAGCGGGAGCGGCAATGAGCAGTTCTTC
CDR3: CASSLVSGSGNEQFF
V: TRBV7-2
D: TRBD2
size: many
J: TRBJ2-1

DNA: TGTGCCAGCAGCACCCCAGACAGGGGGACTCTTGGCGGGAGTTCCTACAATGAGCAGTTCTTC
CDR3: CASSTPDRGTLGGSSYNEQFF
V: TRBV7-2
D: TRBD1
size: many
J: TRBJ2-1